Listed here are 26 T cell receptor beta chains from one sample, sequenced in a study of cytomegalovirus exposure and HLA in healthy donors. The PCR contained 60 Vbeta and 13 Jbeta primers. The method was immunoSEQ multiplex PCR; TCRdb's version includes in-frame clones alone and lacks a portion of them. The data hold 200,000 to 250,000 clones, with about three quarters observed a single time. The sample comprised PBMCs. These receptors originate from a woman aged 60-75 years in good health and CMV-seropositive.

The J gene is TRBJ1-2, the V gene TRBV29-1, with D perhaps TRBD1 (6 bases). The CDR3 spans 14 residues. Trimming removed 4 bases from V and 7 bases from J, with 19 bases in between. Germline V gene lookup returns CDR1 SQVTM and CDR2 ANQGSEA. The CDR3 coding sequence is TGCAGCGTTGGGGGACACAGGGAATTGGCTGGCTACACCTTC. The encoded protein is CSVGGHRELAGYTF.

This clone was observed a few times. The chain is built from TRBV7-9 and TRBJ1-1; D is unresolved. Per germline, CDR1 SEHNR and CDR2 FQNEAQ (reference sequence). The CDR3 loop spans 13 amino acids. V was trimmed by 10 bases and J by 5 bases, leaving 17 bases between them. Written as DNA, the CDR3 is TGTGCCAACGGGAGGGAGGGTGGGACTGAAGCTTTCTTT. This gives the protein CANGREGGTEAFF.

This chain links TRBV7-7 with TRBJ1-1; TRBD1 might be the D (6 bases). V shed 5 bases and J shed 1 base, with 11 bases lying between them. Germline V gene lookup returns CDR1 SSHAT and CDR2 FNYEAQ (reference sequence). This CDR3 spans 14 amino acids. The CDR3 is CASSGRTANTEAFF. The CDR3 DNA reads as TGTGCCAGCAGCGGACGGACAGCGAACACTGAAGCTTTCTTT.

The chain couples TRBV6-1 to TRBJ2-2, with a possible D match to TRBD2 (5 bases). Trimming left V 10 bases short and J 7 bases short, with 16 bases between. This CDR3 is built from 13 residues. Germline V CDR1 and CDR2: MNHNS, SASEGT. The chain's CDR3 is CATQRRVDGELFF. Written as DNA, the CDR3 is TGTGCCACTCAGAGGCGGGTAGACGGGGAGCTGTTTTTT.

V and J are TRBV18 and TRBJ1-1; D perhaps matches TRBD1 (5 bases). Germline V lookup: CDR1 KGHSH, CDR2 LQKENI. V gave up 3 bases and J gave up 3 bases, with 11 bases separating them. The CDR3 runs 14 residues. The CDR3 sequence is CASSPAGGDTEAFF. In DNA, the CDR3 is TGTGCCAGCTCACCCGCCGGGGGGGACACTGAAGCTTTCTTT.

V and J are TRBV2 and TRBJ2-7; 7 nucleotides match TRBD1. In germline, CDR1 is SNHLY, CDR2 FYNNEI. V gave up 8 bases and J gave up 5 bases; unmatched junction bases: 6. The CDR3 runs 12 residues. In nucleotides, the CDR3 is TGTGCCAGCCAGGGGGATAGTCACGAGCAGTACTTC. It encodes CASQGDSHEQYF. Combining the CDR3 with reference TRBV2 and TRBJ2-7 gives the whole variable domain EPEVTQTPSHQVTQMGQEVILRCVPISNHLYFYWYRQILGQKVEFLVSFYNNEISEKSEIFDDQFSVERPDGSNFTLKIRSTKLEDSAMYFCASQGDSHEQYFGPGTRLTVT.

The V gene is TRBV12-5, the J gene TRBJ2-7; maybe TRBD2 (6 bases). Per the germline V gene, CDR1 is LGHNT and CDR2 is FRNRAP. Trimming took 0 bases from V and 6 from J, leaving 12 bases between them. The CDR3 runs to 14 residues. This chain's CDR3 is CASGLVWDGGEQYF. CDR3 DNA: TGTGCTAGTGGTTTGGTTTGGGACGGGGGCGAGCAGTACTTC.

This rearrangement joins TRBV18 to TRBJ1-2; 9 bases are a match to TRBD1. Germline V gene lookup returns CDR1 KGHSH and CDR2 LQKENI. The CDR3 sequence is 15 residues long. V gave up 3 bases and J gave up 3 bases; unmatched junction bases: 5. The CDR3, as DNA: TGTGCCAGCTCACCCGGGACAGGGTCTGACTATGGCTACACCTTC. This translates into CASSPGTGSDYGYTF. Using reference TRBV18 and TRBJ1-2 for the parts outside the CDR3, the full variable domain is NAGVMQNPRHLVRRRGQEARLRCSPMKGHSHVYWYRQLPEEGLKFMVYLQKENIIDESGMPKERFSAEFPKEGPSILRIQQVVRGDSAAYFCASSPGTGSDYGYTFGSGTRLTVV.

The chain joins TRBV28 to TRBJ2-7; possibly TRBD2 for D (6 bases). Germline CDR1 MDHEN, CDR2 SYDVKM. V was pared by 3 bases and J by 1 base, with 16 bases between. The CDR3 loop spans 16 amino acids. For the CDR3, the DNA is TGTGCCAGCAGTTTGTCCGGGAGCAGTGGGTCCTACGAGCAGTACTTC. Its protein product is CASSLSGSSGSYEQYF.

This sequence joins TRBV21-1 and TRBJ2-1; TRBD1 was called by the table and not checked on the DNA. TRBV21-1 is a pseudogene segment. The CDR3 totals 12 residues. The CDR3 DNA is TGTGCCAGCAGCAGAAACAGGGGTAAGGGTTTCTTC. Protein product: CASSRNRGKGFF.

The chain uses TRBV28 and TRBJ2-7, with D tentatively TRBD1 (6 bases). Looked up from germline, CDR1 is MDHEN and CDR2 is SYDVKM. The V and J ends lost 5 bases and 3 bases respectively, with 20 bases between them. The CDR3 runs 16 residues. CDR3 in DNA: TGTGCCAGCAGTGTCCTACAGGGCTCTTCATTCTACGAGCAGTACTTC. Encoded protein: CASSVLQGSSFYEQYF.

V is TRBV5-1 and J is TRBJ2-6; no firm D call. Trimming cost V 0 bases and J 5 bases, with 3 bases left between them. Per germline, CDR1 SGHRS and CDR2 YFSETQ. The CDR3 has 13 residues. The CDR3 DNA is TGCGCCAGCAGCTTGGATAGGGCCAACGTCCTGACTTTC. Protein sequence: CASSLDRANVLTF.

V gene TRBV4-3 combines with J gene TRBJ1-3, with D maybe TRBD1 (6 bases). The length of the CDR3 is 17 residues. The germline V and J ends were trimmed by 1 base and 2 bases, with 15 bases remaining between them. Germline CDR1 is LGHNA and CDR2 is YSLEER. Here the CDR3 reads CASSQGAGTIAGNTIYF. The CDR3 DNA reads TGCGCCAGCAGCCAAGGGGCTGGGACAATCGCTGGAAACACCATATATTTT.

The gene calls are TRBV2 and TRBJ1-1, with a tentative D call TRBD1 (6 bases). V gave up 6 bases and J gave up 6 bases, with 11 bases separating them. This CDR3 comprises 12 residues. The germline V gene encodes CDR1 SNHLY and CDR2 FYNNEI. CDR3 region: CASRQGISEAFF. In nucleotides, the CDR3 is TGTGCCAGCAGGCAGGGGATTTCTGAAGCTTTCTTT.

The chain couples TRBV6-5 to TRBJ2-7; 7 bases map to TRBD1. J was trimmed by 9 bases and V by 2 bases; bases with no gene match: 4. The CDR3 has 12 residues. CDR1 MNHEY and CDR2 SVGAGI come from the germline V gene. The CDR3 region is CASSYGPGGQYF. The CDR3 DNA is TGTGCCAGCAGTTACGGCCCAGGGGGGCAGTACTTC.

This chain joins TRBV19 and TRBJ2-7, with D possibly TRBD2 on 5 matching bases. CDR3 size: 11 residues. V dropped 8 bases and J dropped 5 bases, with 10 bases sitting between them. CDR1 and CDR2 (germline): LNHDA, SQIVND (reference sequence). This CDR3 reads CASSTGNEQYF. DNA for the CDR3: TGTGCCAGTTCTACGGGGAACGAGCAGTACTTC.

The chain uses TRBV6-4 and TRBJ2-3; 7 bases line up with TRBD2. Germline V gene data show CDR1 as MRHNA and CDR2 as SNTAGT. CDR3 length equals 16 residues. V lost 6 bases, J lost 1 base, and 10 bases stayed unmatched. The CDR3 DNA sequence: TGTGCCAGCAGCCCCCGGGGAGGGATCGGCACAGATACGCAGTATTTT. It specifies CASSPRGGIGTDTQYF.

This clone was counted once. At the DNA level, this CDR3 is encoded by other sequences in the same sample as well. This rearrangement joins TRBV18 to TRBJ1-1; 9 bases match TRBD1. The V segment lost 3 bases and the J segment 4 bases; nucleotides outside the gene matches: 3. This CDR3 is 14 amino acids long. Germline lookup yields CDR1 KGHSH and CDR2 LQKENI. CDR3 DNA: TGTGCCAGCTCACCTGGACAGGGGTTCACTGAAGCTTTCTTT. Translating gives CASSPGQGFTEAFF. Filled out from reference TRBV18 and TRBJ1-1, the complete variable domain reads NAGVMQNPRHLVRRRGQEARLRCSPMKGHSHVYWYRQLPEEGLKFMVYLQKENIIDESGMPKERFSAEFPKEGPSILRIQQVVRGDSAAYFCASSPGQGFTEAFFGQGTRLTVV.

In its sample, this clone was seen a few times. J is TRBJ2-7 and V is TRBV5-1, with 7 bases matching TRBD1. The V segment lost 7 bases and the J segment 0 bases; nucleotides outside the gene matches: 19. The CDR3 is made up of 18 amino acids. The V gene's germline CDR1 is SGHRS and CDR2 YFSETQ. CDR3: CASALGRQGASSSYEQYF. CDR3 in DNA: TGCGCCAGCGCCCTAGGTCGACAGGGAGCGTCCTCCTCCTACGAGCAGTACTTC.

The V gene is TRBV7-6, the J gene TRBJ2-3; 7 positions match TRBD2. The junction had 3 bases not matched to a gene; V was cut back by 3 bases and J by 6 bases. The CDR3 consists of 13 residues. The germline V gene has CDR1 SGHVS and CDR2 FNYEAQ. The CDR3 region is CASSLTSSDTQYF. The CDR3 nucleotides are TGTGCCAGCAGCTTGACTAGCAGTGATACGCAGTATTTT.

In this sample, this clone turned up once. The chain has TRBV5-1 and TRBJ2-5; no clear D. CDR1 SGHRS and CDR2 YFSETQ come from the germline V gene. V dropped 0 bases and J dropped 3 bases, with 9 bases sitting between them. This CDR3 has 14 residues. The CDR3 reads CASSLERLEETQYF. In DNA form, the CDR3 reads TGCGCCAGCAGCTTGGAGCGCTTAGAAGAGACCCAGTACTTC.

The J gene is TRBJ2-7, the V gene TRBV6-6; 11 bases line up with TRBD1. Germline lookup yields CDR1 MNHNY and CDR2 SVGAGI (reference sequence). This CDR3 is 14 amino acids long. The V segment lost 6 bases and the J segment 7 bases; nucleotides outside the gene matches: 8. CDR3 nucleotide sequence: TGTGCCAGCAGCTGGGACAGGGGGGGGAGAGAGCAGTACTTC. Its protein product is CASSWDRGGREQYF.

CDR3 nucleotide sequence: TGTGCCATCAGTGTTGCTAGTTCGGGGGAGACCCAGTACTTC. Translation: CAISVASSGETQYF. This chain connects TRBV10-3 to TRBJ2-5, with D tentatively TRBD2 (5 bases). This CDR3 comprises 14 residues. V was clipped by 4 bases and J by 5 bases, with 14 bases between them. The V gene's germline CDR1 is ENHRY and CDR2 SYGVKD.

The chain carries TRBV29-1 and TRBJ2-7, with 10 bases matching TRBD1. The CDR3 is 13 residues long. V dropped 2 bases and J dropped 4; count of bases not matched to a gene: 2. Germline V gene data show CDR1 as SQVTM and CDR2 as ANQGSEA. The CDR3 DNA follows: TGCAGCGTTGAACGGGACAGGGGATACGAGCAGTACTTC. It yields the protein CSVERDRGYEQYF.

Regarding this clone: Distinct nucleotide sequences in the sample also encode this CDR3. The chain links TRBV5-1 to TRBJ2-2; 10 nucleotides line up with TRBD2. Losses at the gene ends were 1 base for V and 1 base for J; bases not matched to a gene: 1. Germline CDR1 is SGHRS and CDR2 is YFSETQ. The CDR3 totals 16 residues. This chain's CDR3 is CASSLPSGGNTGELFF. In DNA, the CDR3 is TGCGCCAGCAGCTTGCCTAGCGGGGGGAACACCGGGGAGCTGTTTTTT.

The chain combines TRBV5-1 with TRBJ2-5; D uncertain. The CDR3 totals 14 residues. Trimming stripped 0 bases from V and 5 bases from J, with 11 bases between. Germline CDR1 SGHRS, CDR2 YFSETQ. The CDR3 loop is CASSLGSGIETQYF. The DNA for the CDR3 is TGCGCCAGCAGCTTGGGGTCGGGTATCGAGACCCAGTACTTC.